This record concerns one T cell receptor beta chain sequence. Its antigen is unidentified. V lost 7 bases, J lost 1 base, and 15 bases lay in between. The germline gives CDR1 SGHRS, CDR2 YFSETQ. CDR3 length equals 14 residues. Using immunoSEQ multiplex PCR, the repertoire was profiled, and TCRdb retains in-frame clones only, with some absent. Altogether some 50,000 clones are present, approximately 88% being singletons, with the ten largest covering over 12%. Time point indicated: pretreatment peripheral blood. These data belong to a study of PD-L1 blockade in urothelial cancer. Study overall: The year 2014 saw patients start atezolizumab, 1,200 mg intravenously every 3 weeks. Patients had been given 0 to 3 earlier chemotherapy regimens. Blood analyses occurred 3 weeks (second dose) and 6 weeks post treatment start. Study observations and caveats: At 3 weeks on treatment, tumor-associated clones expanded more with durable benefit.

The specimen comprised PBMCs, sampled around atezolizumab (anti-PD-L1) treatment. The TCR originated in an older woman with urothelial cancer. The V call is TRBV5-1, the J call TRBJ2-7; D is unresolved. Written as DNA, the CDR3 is TGCGCCAGCCGTCTATCGGTGTCATCCTACGAGCAGTACTTC. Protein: CASRLSVSSYEQYF. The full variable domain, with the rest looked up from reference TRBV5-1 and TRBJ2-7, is KAGVTQTPRYLIKTRGQQVTLSCSPISGHRSVSWYQQTPGQGLQFLFEYFSETQRNKGNFPGRFSGRQFSNSRSEMNVSTLELGDSALYLCASRLSVSSYEQYFGPGTRLTVT.